This TCR beta chain is drawn from a study of blood T cell repertoires in COVID-19. Profiling relied on immunoSEQ multiplex PCR, and the TCRdb table lists in-frame clones only, not all of them. Of 25,000 to 35,000 clones listed, 83% were seen once; the top ten hold roughly 27%. Germline CDR1 reads MNHNY; CDR2 reads SVGAGI (reference sequence). V gave up 11 bases and J gave up 5 bases; unmatched junction bases: 1. The CDR3 runs to 10 residues. The chain combines TRBV6-6 with TRBJ2-5, with 8 bases lining up with TRBD2. This clonotype originated in an older man with active COVID-19. Sequences were obtained from peripheral blood. The CDR3 sequence is CACGGETQYF. The CDR3 region has the DNA TGTGCCTGCGGGGGGGAGACCCAGTACTTC.